This T cell receptor beta chain was identified in a study of cytomegalovirus exposure and HLA in healthy donors. Findings and limits, study-wide: A later analysis linked a missense variant in DCLRE1C to the trimming of TCR beta V and J genes.

The CDR3 runs to 14 residues. CDR1 and CDR2 (germline): SGHNT, YYREEE (reference sequence). V shed 9 bases and J shed 6 bases, with 21 bases lying between them. In regard to this clone: Its antigen is unidentified.

The PCR contained 60 Vbeta and 13 Jbeta primers. TCRdb's copy holds only in-frame clones and misses some; the assay was immunoSEQ multiplex PCR. The sample yields approximately 140,000 clones, around 90% seen once. This receptor was taken from a woman aged 35 to 49 in good health and CMV-seronegative. The gene calls are TRBV5-4 and TRBJ1-1; D gene uncertain. Sequenced sample: PBMCs. The CDR3 nucleotides are TGTGCCAACTCCAAAGATTTGGGCTCCGCTGAAGCTTTCTTT. Residues: CANSKDLGSAEAFF.